The source of this T cell receptor beta chain is a study of cytomegalovirus exposure and HLA in healthy donors. Overall study findings and caveats: It was reported that TCR beta sequences correctly inferred the HLA-A and HLA-B alleles for most subjects. Versus the approximately 670-donor mean, an Asian-associated ancestry cluster reportedly showed fewer N-insertions in a later analysis. It was assumed in the presence/absence analyses that sequencing depth was roughly uniform across donors.

About this clone: Antigen specificity is unknown.

PCR primers comprised 60 Vbeta and 13 Jbeta primers. The repertoire was sequenced with immunoSEQ multiplex PCR; TCRdb's copy has only in-frame clones and lacks some. The data include 70,000 to 100,000 clones; the top ten clones carry 3.5% to 4%. V dropped 2 bases and J dropped 4 bases, with 15 bases sitting between them. The CDR3 contains 15 residues. Germline V CDR1 and CDR2: LNHDA, SQIVND (reference sequence). The receptor comes from a man in his late teens or twenties in good health and CMV-seropositive. Sequencing input: PBMCs. The chain has TRBV19 and TRBJ2-7, with D possibly being TRBD2 (6 bases). CDR3 in DNA: TGTGCCAGTAGTATAAGATGGGGAGGAACTTACGAGCAGTACTTC. Amino acids: CASSIRWGGTYEQYF. The full variable domain, with the rest looked up from reference TRBV19 and TRBJ2-7, is DGGITQSPKYLFRKEGQNVTLSCEQNLNHDAMYWYRQDPGQGLRLIYYSQIVNDFQKGDIAEGYSVSREKKESFPLTVTSAQKNPTAFYLCASSIRWGGTYEQYFGPGTRLTVT.